One and the same sample provided the 27 T cell receptor beta chains below, sequenced in a study of T cells expressing NK-cell markers. From the 5' RACE reads, TCRdb lists one entry per CDR3 protein and no DNA. The table lists approximately 150,000 distinct CDR3 sequences, with about 12% in the top ten. The sample consisted of blood T cells: a sorted CD56 or NKG2C T cell subset, CD4+ or CD8+ T cells, or bulk PBMC T cells (not recorded which). Receptors were obtained from a man younger than 35 in good health.

This sequence joins TRBV7-2 and TRBJ2-1; TCRdb selects TRBD1, and the lack of DNA leaves this call unchecked. Germline V lookup: CDR1 SGHTA, CDR2 FQGNSA. The CDR3 has 14 amino acids. CDR3 in amino acids: CASSSPRPFDEQFF.

The chain couples TRBV5-1 to TRBJ2-7; absent DNA, TCRdb's TRBD2 call cannot be checked. The CDR3 has 17 residues. CDR1 is SGHRS and CDR2 is YFSETQ in the germline V gene. The CDR3 region is CASSVGTSGVSSYEQYF.

The chain has TRBV5-1 and TRBJ2-3; TCRdb reports TRBD2, a call that lacks DNA to check it against. This CDR3 region has 17 residues. Germline CDR1 reads SGHRS; CDR2 reads YFSETQ. This CDR3 reads CASSPTGRGLDTDTQYF. The full variable domain, its missing parts supplied by reference TRBV5-1 and TRBJ2-3, is KAGVTQTPRYLIKTRGQQVTLSCSPISGHRSVSWYQQTPGQGLQFLFEYFSETQRNKGNFPGRFSGRQFSNSRSEMNVSTLELGDSALYLCASSPTGRGLDTDTQYFGPGTRLTVL.

The V gene is TRBV30, the J gene TRBJ2-2; TCRdb returns TRBD1, unconfirmable since there is no DNA. Germline CDR1 reads GTSNPN; CDR2 reads SVGIG (reference sequence). The CDR3 is 15 amino acids. This CDR3 reads CASPKDLGDAGELFF.

The gene calls are TRBV24-1 and TRBJ2-5. This CDR3 has 14 amino acids. Germline V CDR1 and CDR2: KGHDR, SFDVKD. The chain's CDR3 is CATSDTVEQETQYF.

The chain links TRBV11-1 to TRBJ2-4; the D call of TRBD1 rests on TCRdb alone, since no DNA is present to check it. The CDR3 spans 15 residues. Germline CDR1 and CDR2: SGHAT and FQDESV (reference sequence). CDR3 sequence reads: CASSSSGTGGDIQYF.

The V gene is TRBV9, the J gene TRBJ2-5. Looked up from germline, CDR1 is SGDLS and CDR2 is YYNGEE. The length of the CDR3 is 14 residues. The CDR3 protein is CASSVAGTQETQYF. Full variable domain (remainder filled in from reference TRBV9 and TRBJ2-5): DSGVTQTPKHLITATGQRVTLRCSPRSGDLSVYWYQQSLDQGLQFLIQYYNGEERAKGNILERFSAQQFPDLHSELNLSSLELGDSALYFCASSVAGTQETQYFGPGTRLLVL.

CDR3 amino acids: CATSLQGDPYEQYF. The chain links TRBV24-1 to TRBJ2-7; as DNA is missing, the TRBD1 call by TCRdb cannot be tested. Per germline, CDR1 KGHDR and CDR2 SFDVKD. This CDR3 is built from 14 residues.

J is TRBJ2-2 and V is TRBV12-3 or TRBV12-4; TCRdb gives TRBD1 as the D gene, but with no DNA this cannot be confirmed. CDR3 size: 17 residues. CDR3 in amino acids: CASRPRGSEGNTGELFF.

The chain uses TRBV9 and TRBJ2-2; the D call of TRBD2 rests on TCRdb alone, since no DNA is present to check it. The length of the CDR3 is 15 residues. Looked up from germline, CDR1 is SGDLS and CDR2 is YYNGEE. CDR3 loop: CASSVEGLVIRELFF.

The chain carries TRBV14 and TRBJ2-1; the D call of TRBD2 rests on TCRdb alone, since no DNA is present to check it. The length of the CDR3 is 13 residues. The germline V gene encodes CDR1 SGHDN and CDR2 FVKESK. The CDR3 region is CASSLIAGNEQFF. The complete variable domain, with remaining parts taken from reference TRBV14 and TRBJ2-1, reads EAGVTQFPSHSVIEKGQTVTLRCDPISGHDNLYWYRRVMGKEIKFLLHFVKESKQDESGMPNNRFLAERTGGTYSTLKVQPAELEDSGVYFCASSLIAGNEQFFGPGTRLTVL.

The chain combines TRBV5-8 with TRBJ1-3; as DNA is missing, the TRBD1 call by TCRdb cannot be tested. Germline CDR1 SGHTS, CDR2 YDEGEE. This CDR3 has 19 residues. The CDR3 reads CASSLIPGQLSPSGNTIYF.

This sequence joins TRBV21-1 and TRBJ2-3; TCRdb indicates TRBD2, and absent DNA this call remains unverified. TRBV21-1 constitutes a pseudogene. The CDR3 spans 16 residues. CDR3 protein: CASSTRPRPRTDTQYF.

The J gene is TRBJ1-2, the V gene TRBV19; TCRdb's D gene call, TRBD1, goes unchecked for lack of DNA. Germline V CDR1 and CDR2: LNHDA, SQIVND (reference sequence). CDR3 size: 15 residues. The CDR3 loop is CASTPKELGTRGYTF.

The chain joins TRBV5-5 to TRBJ2-3; the D call of TRBD1 rests on TCRdb alone, since no DNA is present to check it. CDR3 size: 16 residues. Germline V gene data show CDR1 as SGHKS and CDR2 as YYEKEE (reference sequence). CDR3 residues: CASGGRTGEITDTQYF.

CDR3: CASSQAGTERYGYTF. The chain recombines TRBV3-1 with TRBJ1-2; the TCRdb D gene call, TRBD1, has no DNA to confirm it. This CDR3 region has 15 residues. Germline V gives CDR1 LGHDT, CDR2 YNNKEL (reference sequence).

The V and J genes are TRBV27 and TRBJ2-7. The length of the CDR3 is 15 residues. The germline V gene encodes CDR1 MNHEY and CDR2 SMNVEV (reference sequence). The CDR3 is CASSLYPEGPYEQYF.

The chain carries TRBV3-1 and TRBJ2-2; no DNA is available, so the TRBD2 call from TCRdb remains unchecked. This CDR3 region has 15 residues. The germline gives CDR1 LGHDT, CDR2 YNNKEL (reference sequence). The CDR3 here is CASSQWTSRAGELFF.

The chain has TRBV6-5 and TRBJ2-1; TCRdb picks TRBD2, but there is no DNA to check that call. This CDR3 comprises 13 residues. Germline assignment: CDR1 MNHEY and CDR2 SVGAGI. Here the CDR3 reads CASSYSGLTEQFF.

V gene TRBV10-3 combines with J gene TRBJ1-1. This CDR3 has 14 amino acids. The germline V gene encodes CDR1 ENHRY and CDR2 SYGVKD. CDR3: CAISESGESTEAFF.

V and J are TRBV29-1 and TRBJ2-7. The CDR3 covers 13 residues. Germline loops: CDR1 SQVTM, CDR2 ANQGSEA. Here the CDR3 reads CSVVGRYGLEQYF.

The V and J genes are TRBV29-1 and TRBJ1-1; TCRdb selects TRBD1, and the lack of DNA leaves this call unchecked. Germline loops: CDR1 SQVTM, CDR2 ANQGSEA. The CDR3 is 16 amino acids. CDR3 in amino acids: CSVEAAGAFRDTEAFF. Drawing the rest from reference TRBV29-1 and TRBJ1-1, the complete variable domain is SAVISQKPSRDICQRGTSLTIQCQVDSQVTMMFWYRQQPGQSLTLIATANQGSEATYESGFVIDKFPISRPNLTFSTLTVSNMSPEDSSIYLCSVEAAGAFRDTEAFFGQGTRLTVV.

The rearrangement uses TRBV24-1 and TRBJ2-2. From germline, CDR1 is KGHDR and CDR2 SFDVKD. The CDR3 covers 16 residues. The CDR3 sequence is CATSDHSTTNTGELFF.

The chain links TRBV5-4 to TRBJ2-1; TCRdb's D call of TRBD2 is untestable without DNA. Germline CDR1 is SGHNT and CDR2 is YYREEE (reference sequence). The CDR3 extends over 16 amino acids. CDR3 sequence: CASSSRTSGGGNEQFF. The full variable domain, in which reference TRBV5-4 and TRBJ2-1 provide the parts outside the CDR3, is ETGVTQSPTHLIKTRGQQVTLRCSSQSGHNTVSWYQQALGQGPQFIFQYYREEENGRGNFPPRFSGLQFPNYSSELNVNALELDDSALYLCASSSRTSGGGNEQFFGPGTRLTVL.

The J gene is TRBJ1-1, the V gene TRBV6-5. The CDR3 is 15 residues long. Germline V CDR1 and CDR2: MNHEY, SVGAGI. CDR3 loop: CASSYSTGMNTEAFF.

This sequence joins TRBV12-3 or TRBV12-4 and TRBJ2-7. This CDR3 spans 13 amino acids. The CDR3: CASSLGPNFEQYF.

The chain joins TRBV12-3 or TRBV12-4 to TRBJ1-4; no DNA is available, so the TRBD1 call from TCRdb remains unchecked. The CDR3 contains 17 residues. The CDR3 sequence: CASRSSFRDRGREKLFF.